The TCR beta chain under discussion was sequenced for a study of CD8+CD57+ T cells in acquired aplastic anemia. Regarding the study as a whole: There were 25 to 35 CD8+ CDR3 sequences that occurred in both patients and controls. Patient and control CD8+ Simpson's diversity was not significantly different.

It was genomic DNA that served as the template for profiling TCR beta VDJ and CDR3. TCRdb analysed the reads with MiXCR anew, one entry per CDR3 protein. Of 160,000 or so distinct CDR3 sequences in the sample, about two thirds were seen once. CDR1 and CDR2 from the germline V gene are LNHDA and SQIVND (reference sequence). V gave up 6 bases and J gave up 3 bases, with 11 bases separating them. CDR3 length: 13 residues. The authors sequenced patients whose flow cytometry had shown CD8+CD57+ cell expansion. All patients had severe acquired aplastic anemia. There was no therapy given to any patient before the blood sampling took place. For this clonotype: Its antigen is unknown.

This sequence joins TRBV19 and TRBJ1-1; D unclear. This sequence originates from a human donor with aplastic anemia. The sequenced sample consisted of sorted CD4+, CD8+, or CD8+CD57+ T cells (not recorded which) from PBMCs. The CDR3 DNA follows: TGTGCCAGTAGCCGTGATTCGGACACTGAAGCTTTCTTT. This translates into CASSRDSDTEAFF.